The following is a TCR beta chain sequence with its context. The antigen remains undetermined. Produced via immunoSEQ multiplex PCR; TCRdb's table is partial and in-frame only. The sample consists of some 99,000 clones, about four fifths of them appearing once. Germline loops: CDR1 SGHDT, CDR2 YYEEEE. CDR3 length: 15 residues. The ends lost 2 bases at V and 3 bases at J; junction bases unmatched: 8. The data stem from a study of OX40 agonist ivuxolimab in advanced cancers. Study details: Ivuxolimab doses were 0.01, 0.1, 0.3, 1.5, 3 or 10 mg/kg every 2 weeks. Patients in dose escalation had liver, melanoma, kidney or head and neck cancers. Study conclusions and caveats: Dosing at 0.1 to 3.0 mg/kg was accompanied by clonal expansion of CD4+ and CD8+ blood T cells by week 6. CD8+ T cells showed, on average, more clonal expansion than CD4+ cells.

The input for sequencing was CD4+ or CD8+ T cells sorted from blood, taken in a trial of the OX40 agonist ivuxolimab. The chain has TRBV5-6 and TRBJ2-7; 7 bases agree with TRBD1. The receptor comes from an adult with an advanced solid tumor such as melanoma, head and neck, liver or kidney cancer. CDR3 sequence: CASSFRDRKIYEQYF. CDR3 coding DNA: TGTGCCAGCAGCTTCCGGGACAGAAAAATCTACGAGCAGTACTTC.